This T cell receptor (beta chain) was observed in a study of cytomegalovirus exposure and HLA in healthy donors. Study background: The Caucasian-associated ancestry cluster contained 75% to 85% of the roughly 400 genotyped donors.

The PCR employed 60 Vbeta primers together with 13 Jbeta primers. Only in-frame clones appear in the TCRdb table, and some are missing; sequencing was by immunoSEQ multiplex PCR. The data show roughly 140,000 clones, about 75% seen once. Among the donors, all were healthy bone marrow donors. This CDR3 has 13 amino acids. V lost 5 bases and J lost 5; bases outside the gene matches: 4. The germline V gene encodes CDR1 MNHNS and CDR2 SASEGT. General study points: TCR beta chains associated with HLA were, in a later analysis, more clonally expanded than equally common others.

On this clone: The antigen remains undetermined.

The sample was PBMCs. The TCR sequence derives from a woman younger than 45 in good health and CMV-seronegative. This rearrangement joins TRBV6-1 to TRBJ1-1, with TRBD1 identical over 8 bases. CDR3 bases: TGTGCCAGCAGTCCGACAGGGGAAACTGAAGCTTTCTTT. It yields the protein CASSPTGETEAFF.